A selection of T cell receptor beta chains follows, all from one sample in a study of blood T cell repertoires in COVID-19. Assay: immunoSEQ multiplex PCR; the TCRdb copy retains only in-frame clones and omits some. Altogether 280,000 or so clones are present, around 89% being singletons, with the ten largest covering just under 7%. Input material: peripheral blood. The receptors were sampled from a woman between 25 and 40 years old who had recovered from COVID-19. Each CDR3 is given with its conserved first and last residue. Each record gives: V gene, D gene, J gene, CDR3 protein. The D gene is left open where the match is weak.

TRBV7-9	TRBD1	TRBJ2-7	CASSLGESGTETYEQYF
TRBV24-1	TRBD1	TRBJ2-2	CATSDRGSDTGELFF
TRBV13	TRBD1	TRBJ2-1	CASSLQGANEQFF
TRBV7-3	TRBD1	TRBJ2-2	CASSPAGTAITGELFF
TRBV20-1	TRBD1	TRBJ1-3	CSASDRGLGNTIYF
TRBV7-9	TRBD2	TRBJ2-1	CASSARTSGEGDEQFF
TRBV12-3/TRBV12-4	TRBD1	TRBJ1-1	CASSSTGGSAAFF
TRBV4-3	-	TRBJ2-2	CASSHSEGELFF
TRBV6-2/TRBV6-3	-	TRBJ1-2	CASSSHAGSPYGYTF
TRBV20-1	-	TRBJ1-4	CSASFSATNEKLFF
TRBV27	-	TRBJ1-4	CASSLYRSGEKLFF
TRBV20-1	-	TRBJ2-7	CSASSRGYEQYF
TRBV18	TRBD1	TRBJ2-2	CASSPGTGVNTGELFF
TRBV7-2	-	TRBJ2-5	CASILRRDGRETQYF
TRBV27	TRBD2	TRBJ2-7	CASSPTSGGSYEQYF
TRBV3-1/TRBV3-2	TRBD1	TRBJ1-2	CASSQGGGLNYGYTF
TRBV2	-	TRBJ1-2	CASSVQGTGYGYTF
TRBV29-1	-	TRBJ1-5	CSVLVNSNQPQHF
TRBV19	-	TRBJ1-1	CASSRQHMNTEAFF
TRBV10-2	-	TRBJ1-1	CASSESGATNTEAFF
TRBV4-3	TRBD1	TRBJ2-5	CASSQGTGTGETQYF
TRBV18	-	TRBJ1-1	CASSRGGFMNTEAFF
TRBV5-1	-	TRBJ1-6	CASSLAGESYNSPLHF
TRBV6-5	-	TRBJ1-6	CASTGGGLRSSPLHF
TRBV15	-	TRBJ2-3	CATSRDGVPSTDTQYF
TRBV3-1/TRBV3-2	TRBD1	TRBJ1-3	CASSQFQGAGNTIYF
TRBV30	TRBD1	TRBJ1-1	CAWSDRDRGNTEAFF